The following is a TCR beta chain sequence with its context. Its antigen remains unknown. Via MiXCR, TCRdb re-called the 5' RACE reads, giving one row per CDR3 protein. The sample yields 110,000 to 150,000 distinct CDR3 sequences, around 25% seen once. This entry belongs to a study of T-cell memory formation after mild COVID-19. On the study more broadly: TCR clusters showed largely donor specificity. Study-wide results and caveats: Researchers report contracting CD4+ clones mostly in CM and EM, with CD8+ clones in EMRA.

This CDR3 region has 15 residues. The germline CDR1 and CDR2 sequences are SGHRS and YFSETQ. The trim removed 4 bases at V and 5 bases at J, leaving 11 bases unmatched. The chain carries TRBV5-1 and TRBJ1-2, with 7 bases matching TRBD1. Sequenced material: PBMCs or a T cell subset sorted from them (not recorded which). The receptor was derived from an adult woman who had mild COVID-19 (a few samples of this study predate the infection). Cell type and time point are not known. CDR3 bases: TGCGCCAGCAGCGAGGGGACAGTCTTAGGATATGGCTACACCTTC. As protein: CASSEGTVLGYGYTF.